Shown below are 18 T cell receptor beta chains from a single sample sequenced in a study of T cells in Graves' hyperthyroidism and ophthalmopathy. The source material, RNA transcripts, was used to amplify TCR beta CDR3 regions. A set of HTBI primers served as the primers for a first-round RT-PCR of the TCR CDR3. Via MiXCR, TCRdb re-called the multiplex PCR reads, giving one row per CDR3 protein. The table includes more than 350,000 distinct CDR3 sequences, about a sixth detected once. Source material: blood. Every receptor here comes from a woman in her thirties with Graves' hyperthyroidism that later progressed to Graves' ophthalmopathy.

This clonotype was detected many times. V is TRBV5-6 and J is TRBJ2-5; D may be TRBD2 (6 bases). The CDR3 runs 14 residues. Trimming removed 0 bases at V and 3 bases at J, with 9 bases between. Germline assignment: CDR1 SGHDT and CDR2 YYEEEE. The CDR3 nucleotides read TGTGCCAGCAGCTTGGGGCCTAGCGAAGAGACCCAGTACTTC. It encodes CASSLGPSEETQYF.

The table lists this clonotype with many counts. J is TRBJ1-2 and V is TRBV7-9; D call uncertain. The CDR3 has 14 residues. Looked up from germline, CDR1 is SEHNR and CDR2 is FQNEAQ (reference sequence). Deletions cut 5 bases from V and 4 bases from J, with 14 bases between. As DNA, the CDR3 is TGTGCCAGCAGCCCACACCTCCCAGCCTATGGCTACACCTTC. Amino acid sequence: CASSPHLPAYGYTF.

This clonotype occurred many times. The gene calls are TRBV12-3 or TRBV12-4 and TRBJ1-2, with D uncertain. CDR3 size: 12 residues. V lost 3 bases and J lost 7, with 9 bases in between. This CDR3 is CASSFSQSGYTF. CDR3 DNA: TGTGCCAGCAGTTTCTCCCAAAGTGGCTACACCTTC.

Many counts were recorded for this clonotype. The chain carries TRBV29-1 and TRBJ2-1, with a weak D call TRBD1 (5 bases). Germline V gives CDR1 SQVTM, CDR2 ANQGSEA. This CDR3 is 14 amino acids long. V lost 8 bases to trimming and J lost 0 bases, with 14 bases between them. The DNA for the CDR3 is TGCAGCACAAAGCAGGGAAGCTCCTACAATGAGCAGTTCTTC. Protein: CSTKQGSSYNEQFF.

In its sample, this clonotype was seen many times. This chain connects TRBV7-9 to TRBJ1-4; no clear D gene. This CDR3 comprises 15 residues. Germline V gene sequence: CDR1 SEHNR, CDR2 FQNEAQ (reference sequence). Trimming removed 6 bases at V and 5 bases at J, with 16 bases between. CDR3 sequence reads: CASSSFTNQNEKLFF. CDR3 in DNA: TGTGCCAGCAGTAGCTTCACAAACCAGAATGAAAAACTGTTTTTT.

This clonotype appeared many times. The rearrangement uses TRBV27 and TRBJ1-1; D is undetermined. From germline, CDR1 is MNHEY and CDR2 SMNVEV (reference sequence). The CDR3 runs 17 residues. Trimming removed 5 bases from V and 4 bases from J, with 23 bases in between. CDR3 in DNA: TGTGCCAGCAGTCCGCCCTTCCCCTCCGGATACGTCACTGAAGCTTTCTTT. It encodes CASSPPFPSGYVTEAFF.

Comment on this clonotype: A much larger clone sits a single nucleotide away, making a read error possible. The chain recombines TRBV10-3 with TRBJ1-1, with D possibly TRBD1 on 5 matching bases. The CDR3 consists of 13 residues. Trimming removed 8 bases at V and 4 bases at J, with 14 bases between. CDR1 is ENHRY, CDR2 SYGVKD, per germline. This CDR3 reads CAIGGEPGTEAFF. The CDR3 nucleotides are TGTGCCATCGGAGGGGAGCCGGGCACTGAAGCTTTCTTT.

This clonotype showed up many times. This rearrangement joins TRBV30 to TRBJ1-2, with D perhaps matching TRBD1 (5 bases). Per the germline V gene, CDR1 is GTSNPN and CDR2 is SVGIG (reference sequence). V lost 4 bases, J lost 7 bases, and 13 bases lay in between. The CDR3 totals 12 residues. The CDR3 coding sequence is TGTGCCTGGACGTTTGGGACCGCTGGCTACACCTTC. Translation gives CAWTFGTAGYTF.

The table lists this clonotype with many counts. V gene TRBV19 combines with J gene TRBJ2-2, with 8 nucleotides matching TRBD1. V trimming: 7 bases; J trimming: 11 bases; junction bases outside the gene matches: 12. The CDR3 is made up of 14 amino acids. Germline V gives CDR1 LNHDA, CDR2 SQIVND (reference sequence). In nucleotides, the CDR3 is TGTGCCAGTACCACCTGGGAAGGACAGGGAGAGCTGTTTTTT. It codes for CASTTWEGQGELFF.

The chain has TRBV27 and TRBJ2-7; possibly TRBD1 or TRBD2 for D (5 bases each). The germline gives CDR1 MNHEY, CDR2 SMNVEV (reference sequence). V dropped 9 bases and J dropped 0 bases, with 12 bases sitting between them. The CDR3 is 13 residues long. The chain's CDR3 is CASRDRHSYEQYF. The CDR3 DNA reads TGTGCCAGTCGGGACCGACACTCCTACGAGCAGTACTTC.

This clonotype came up many times. This chain links TRBV28 with TRBJ1-1; perhaps TRBD1 as D (5 bases). The germline V and J ends were trimmed by 4 bases and 4 bases, with 19 bases remaining between them. The length of the CDR3 is 16 residues. The germline V gene has CDR1 MDHEN and CDR2 SYDVKM. The CDR3 loop reads CASSSQPGLSGTEAFF. CDR3 nucleotide sequence: TGTGCCAGCAGTTCCCAACCGGGGCTGTCGGGCACTGAAGCTTTCTTT.

This clonotype has a count of ten or more. The chain links TRBV2 to TRBJ2-7; 13 nucleotides agree with TRBD2. CDR3 length: 17 residues. The V gene end was trimmed by 5 bases and the J gene end by 4 bases; junction bases not matched to a gene: 11. Looked up from germline, CDR1 is SNHLY and CDR2 is FYNNEI. In DNA form, the CDR3 reads TGTGCCAGCAGTTCCGGACTAGCGGGGGACCTGAGGTACGAGCAGTACTTC. Protein sequence: CASSSGLAGDLRYEQYF.

V is TRBV2 and J is TRBJ2-5; D unclear. From germline, CDR1 is SNHLY and CDR2 FYNNEI. The V end lost 7 bases, the J end lost 5 bases, and 8 bases lay between the germline ends. The CDR3 is 11 residues long. The CDR3 sequence: CASNAGETQYF. The CDR3 coding sequence is TGTGCCAGCAATGCCGGGGAGACCCAGTACTTC.

This clonotype was detected a few times. V and J are TRBV20-1 and TRBJ2-3; 8 bases map to TRBD2. With V trimmed by 0 bases and J by 2 bases, 10 bases remained unmatched. Germline V gene lookup returns CDR1 DFQATT and CDR2 SNEGSKA (reference sequence). CDR3 length equals 17 residues. CDR3 sequence: CSARDPGTRTSTDTQYF. CDR3 sequence (DNA): TGCAGTGCTAGAGACCCCGGGACTAGAACATCCACAGATACGCAGTATTTT.

This clonotype was recorded many times. The gene calls are TRBV19 and TRBJ2-7, with TRBD1 matching 8 bases. The CDR3 length is 14 residues. V lost 8 bases, J lost 7 bases, and 13 bases stayed unmatched. The germline V gene has CDR1 LNHDA and CDR2 SQIVND (reference sequence). The CDR3 region has the DNA TGTGCCAGTTCGACTAGGACAGGGAGTTTGGAGCAGTACTTC. Translation gives CASSTRTGSLEQYF. Based on the CDR3 plus reference TRBV19 and TRBJ2-7, the full variable domain is DGGITQSPKYLFRKEGQNVTLSCEQNLNHDAMYWYRQDPGQGLRLIYYSQIVNDFQKGDIAEGYSVSREKKESFPLTVTSAQKNPTAFYLCASSTRTGSLEQYFGPGTRLTVT.

This clonotype occurred many times. The chain joins TRBV5-1 to TRBJ2-1; possibly TRBD2 for D (5 bases). CDR1 is SGHRS and CDR2 is YFSETQ in the germline V gene. With 4 bases removed from V and 9 bases from J, the gap between germline ends came to 29 bases. The CDR3 spans 18 residues. The chain's CDR3 is CASSPNKTLGASGREQFF. The CDR3, as DNA: TGCGCCAGCAGCCCGAATAAGACACTAGGCGCATCGGGTCGTGAGCAGTTCTTC.

At least ten counts were recorded for this clonotype. V and J are TRBV10-3 and TRBJ2-2, with D uncertain. Germline CDR1 is ENHRY and CDR2 is SYGVKD. The CDR3 runs to 16 residues. V was shortened by 3 bases and J by 1 base, with 12 bases between the two germline ends. The CDR3 sequence: CAISELPAKNTGELFF. CDR3 nucleotides: TGTGCCATCAGTGAACTCCCAGCAAAGAACACCGGGGAGCTGTTTTTT.

This clonotype was detected ten times or more. J is TRBJ2-7 and V is TRBV2; D ambiguous. The CDR3 spans 15 residues. From germline, CDR1 is SNHLY and CDR2 FYNNEI. Trimming cost V 1 base and J 3 bases, with 13 bases left between them. The DNA of the CDR3 is TGTGCCAGCAGTGAAGGACATTTTAGTTACTACGAGCAGTACTTC. Translation: CASSEGHFSYYEQYF.